The clone carrying this TCR beta chain has only a few counts. Seattle enrolled patients during active infection and tracked them longitudinally. The data derive from a study of blood T cell repertoires in COVID-19. The method was immunoSEQ multiplex PCR; TCRdb's version includes in-frame clones alone and lacks a portion of them. In the table there are around 200,000 clones, approximately 87% of which are singletons. This CDR3 has 14 amino acids. V lost 6 bases, J lost 5 bases, and 9 bases stayed unmatched. The germline V gene encodes CDR1 MNHEY and CDR2 SVGAGI. Specimen: peripheral blood. The TCR originated in a person between 65 and 79 years old with COVID-19, enrolled during active disease. V and J are TRBV6-5 and TRBJ2-7; TRBD2 agrees at 8 bases. Here the CDR3 DNA reads TGTGCCAGCAGGCCGGGACTAGTCTCACACGAGCAGTACTTC. Amino acid sequence: CASRPGLVSHEQYF.